These 18 T cell receptor beta chains originate from one sample sequenced in a study of tumor-infiltrating lymphocytes in primary liver carcinoma. Unsorted whole blood yielded blood RNA, and germline DNA was extracted as well. TCR beta cDNA was reverse-transcribed from about 0.45 ug of total RNA. The reaction used a constant-region primer and ProtoScript II reverse transcriptase. Three-round nested multiplex PCR performed with slightly modified ARM-PCR produced the TCR beta libraries. TRBV1-TRBV30 forward primers paired with a C-beta reverse primer were used in the first two PCR rounds, which ran roughly 11 cycles each. TCRdb recomputed calls from the multiplex PCR reads with MiXCR, one row per CDR3 protein. The table has more than 150,000 distinct CDR3 sequences, about 60% seen once. The source material was peripheral blood. The receptors derive from a man between 40 and 49 years old with primary liver carcinoma and hepatitis B virus infection.

The genes are TRBV30 and TRBJ2-7; no clear D gene. Trimming cost V 0 bases and J 7 bases, with 7 bases left between them. This CDR3 has 11 amino acids. The germline V gene encodes CDR1 GTSNPN and CDR2 SVGIG (reference sequence). This CDR3 reads CAWSVEIEQYF. The CDR3 DNA is TGTGCCTGGAGTGTGGAGATAGAGCAGTACTTC. Supplemented by reference TRBV30 and TRBJ2-7, the full variable domain reads SQTIHQWPATLVQPVGSPLSLECTVEGTSNPNLYWYRQAAGRGLQLLFYSVGIGQISSEVPQNLSASRPQDRQFILSSKKLLLSDSGFYLCAWSVEIEQYFGPGTRLTVT.

The rearrangement uses TRBV12-3 or TRBV12-4 and TRBJ2-7; TRBD2 matches 9 bases. V lost 5 bases to trimming and J lost 6 bases; unmatched junction nucleotides: 8. This CDR3 contains 14 residues. This CDR3 reads CASSPGTSPFEQYF. CDR3 DNA: TGTGCCAGCAGTCCCGGGACTAGCCCCTTCGAGCAGTACTTC.

Regarding this clonotype: At one of its ends the junction is not consistent with the germline gene, which may arise from a read error. J is TRBJ2-7 and V is TRBV13; maybe TRBD2 (6 bases). Germline CDR1 reads PRHDT; CDR2 reads FYEKMQ (reference sequence). The CDR3 sequence is 13 residues long. The CDR3 coding sequence is TGTGTCAGCAGCTTAGGCGGGGCCTACGAGCAGTACTTC. The encoded protein is CVSSLGGAYEQYF.

V usage is TRBV11-2 and J usage is TRBJ2-7, with D uncertain. The V end was cut by 5 bases, the J end by 2 bases, with 16 bases between. CDR1 and CDR2 from the germline V gene are SGHAT and FQNNGV. This CDR3 contains 15 residues. CDR3 loop: CASSPQTLSAYEQYF. The CDR3 nucleotides are TGTGCCAGCAGCCCACAAACACTCTCTGCCTACGAGCAGTACTTC.

The sample holds many counts of this clonotype. Here the CDR3 DNA reads TGTGCCAGCAGTGAGACGGCGGGATGGACTGAAGCTTTCTTT. Amino acid sequence: CASSETAGWTEAFF. The V call is TRBV6-1, the J call TRBJ1-1; no definite D call. Germline assignment: CDR1 MNHNS and CDR2 SASEGT. The CDR3 runs to 14 residues. V shed 3 bases and J shed 5 bases, with 13 bases lying between them.

The rearrangement joins TRBV6-2 or TRBV6-3 to TRBJ1-1; the D gene is possibly TRBD1 (6 bases). Germline V lookup: CDR1 MNHEY, CDR2 SVGEGT. CDR3 length equals 12 residues. Trimming left V 8 bases short and J 6 bases short, with 13 bases between. The CDR3 nucleotides are TGTGCCAGCCGGGACACCGTCTCTGAAGCTTTCTTT. This translates into CASRDTVSEAFF.

With respect to this clonotype: This may stem from a read error, because a much larger clone lies one nucleotide away. The rearrangement links TRBV11-1 to TRBJ1-1; D ambiguous. The CDR3 covers 15 residues. The germline V gene has CDR1 SGHAT and CDR2 FQDESV (reference sequence). V was clipped by 4 bases and J by 1 base, with 13 bases between them. DNA for the CDR3: TGTGCCAGCAGCTACGGACGGGCGGGGAACACTGAAGCTTTCTTT. Translated, it gives CASSYGRAGNTEAFF. Combining the CDR3 with reference TRBV11-1 and TRBJ1-1 gives the whole variable domain EAEVAQSPRYKITEKSQAVAFWCDPISGHATLYWYRQILGQGPELLVQFQDESVVDDSQLPKDRFSAERLKGVDSTLKIQPAELGDSAMYLCASSYGRAGNTEAFFGQGTRLTVV.

For this clonotype: This could be a read error, since a much larger clone is one nucleotide away. The chain combines TRBV11-2 with TRBJ1-1; the D gene is possibly TRBD1 (6 bases). The germline gives CDR1 SGHAT, CDR2 FQNNGV. This CDR3 is built from 13 residues. Here the CDR3 reads CASSTIGDTGAFF. DNA for the CDR3: TGTGCCAGCAGTACGATAGGGGACACTGGAGCTTTCTTT.

Points on this clonotype: The junction and the germline gene differ at one end; a read error may be behind it. The chain joins TRBV6-6 to TRBJ2-2, with 10 bases that match TRBD2. Per germline, CDR1 MNHNY and CDR2 SVGAGI (reference sequence). The CDR3 runs 18 residues. CDR3 protein: CANSFYSSGSANTGELFF. The CDR3 region has the DNA TGTGCCAACAGTTTTTACTCTAGCGGGAGCGCGAACACCGGGGAGCTGTTTTTT.

V usage is TRBV4-1 and J usage is TRBJ2-7; TRBD2 matches at 13 bases. CDR3 length equals 15 residues. V shed 2 bases and J 7 bases; nucleotides not matched to a gene: 5. CDR1 MGHRA and CDR2 YSYEKL come from the germline V gene. CDR3 coding DNA: TGCGCCAGCAGCCAAAATTTGACTAGCGGGAGGGAGCAGTACTTC. Amino acid sequence: CASSQNLTSGREQYF.

The sample holds many counts of this clonotype. The DNA is left out, because the CDR3 cannot be placed on it with certainty; the CDR3 is given as TCRdb lists it. This chain links TRBV12-3 or TRBV12-4 with TRBJ1-1. Ends included, the CDR3 has 13 residues. The CDR3 loop reads CASSSSMDTEAFF.

This chain joins TRBV4-2 and TRBJ2-2, with 8 positions matching TRBD2. Per germline, CDR1 LGHNA and CDR2 YNFKEQ. There are 18 residues in the CDR3. The junction had 15 bases not matched to a gene; V was cut back by 2 bases and J by 7 bases. The CDR3 loop is CASSQPAGVTTGYGELFF. DNA for the CDR3: TGTGCCAGCAGCCAACCAGCGGGAGTTACGACCGGATACGGGGAGCTGTTTTTT.

V gene TRBV29-1 combines with J gene TRBJ2-7; 7 bases line up with TRBD2. The CDR3 has 16 residues. V lost 1 base and J lost 7; bases outside the gene matches: 16. The germline gives CDR1 SQVTM, CDR2 ANQGSEA. The CDR3 protein is CSVEAPGWEGAGEQYF. CDR3 DNA sequence: TGCAGCGTTGAAGCCCCCGGATGGGAGGGAGCGGGAGAGCAGTACTTC.

The V call is TRBV6-4, the J call TRBJ1-5; possibly TRBD1 for D (6 bases). The V and J ends lost 11 bases and 16 bases respectively, with 18 bases between them. This CDR3 is 10 amino acids long. CDR1 is MRHNA and CDR2 is SNTAGT in the germline V gene. The chain's CDR3 is CAYRGGCEHF. The DNA of the CDR3 is TGTGCCTACAGAGGGGGGTGTGAACATTTT.

In the case of this clonotype: One end of the junction is discordant with germline, which a read error may explain. The chain has TRBV11-2 and TRBJ2-5; 13 bases are a match to TRBD2. Per the germline V gene, CDR1 is SGHAT and CDR2 is FQNNGV. This CDR3 spans 18 amino acids. In DNA, the CDR3 is TGTGCCATCAGCTCCCGGGGACTAGCGGGATCCCCTGGAGAGACCCAGTACTTC. As protein: CAISSRGLAGSPGETQYF. The complete variable domain, with remaining parts taken from reference TRBV11-2 and TRBJ2-5, reads EAGVAQSPRYKIIEKRQSVAFWCNPISGHATLYWYQQILGQGPKLLIQFQNNGVVDDSQLPKDRFSAERLKGVDSTLKIQPAKLEDSAVYLCAISSRGLAGSPGETQYFGPGTRLLVL.

This chain links TRBV6-1 with TRBJ2-2; tentatively, D is TRBD1 (5 bases). This CDR3 has 16 amino acids. V was cut by 7 bases and J by 3 bases, with 18 bases left in between. Germline CDR1 is MNHNS and CDR2 is SASEGT. CDR3 DNA sequence: TGTGCCAGCAACCATCCCCAGCGCAGGGACACCGGGGAGCTGTTTTTT. Its translation is CASNHPQRRDTGELFF.

V usage is TRBV6-6 and J usage is TRBJ2-3; 9 nucleotides align to TRBD2. CDR3 length: 14 residues. Germline V CDR1 and CDR2: MNHNY, SVGAGI (reference sequence). The trim removed 11 bases at V and 1 base at J, leaving 7 bases unmatched. The CDR3 here is CAARTSDRTDTQYF. In nucleotides, the CDR3 is TGTGCCGCCCGGACTAGCGACCGCACAGATACGCAGTATTTT.

The chain has TRBV6-6 and TRBJ2-7; a possible D gene is TRBD1 (6 bases). The CDR3 loop spans 14 amino acids. Germline V gene lookup returns CDR1 MNHNY and CDR2 SVGAGI (reference sequence). V was clipped by 5 bases and J by 1 base, with 12 bases between them. The CDR3 DNA reads as TGTGCCAGCAGTGATCCGACAGGTTCCTACGAGCAGTACTTC. Its translation is CASSDPTGSYEQYF.